The next 11 T cell receptor beta chains were all read from a single sample in a study of cytomegalovirus exposure and HLA in healthy donors. The PCR contained 60 Vbeta and 13 Jbeta primers. Profiling relied on immunoSEQ multiplex PCR, and the TCRdb table lists in-frame clones only, not all of them. The table includes 250,000 to 350,000 clones, about 75% detected once. Sequenced material: PBMCs. The receptors were sampled from a female donor in good health and CMV-seronegative.

The chain is built from TRBV4-1 and TRBJ1-2; 8 positions match TRBD1. CDR3 length: 16 amino acids. Germline assignment: CDR1 MGHRA and CDR2 YSYEKL. V was pared by 1 base and J by 2 bases, with 6 bases of the junction left unmatched. CDR3 in amino acids: CASSQGQGKGNYGYTF. The CDR3, as DNA: TGCGCCAGCAGCCAAGGACAGGGGAAAGGGAACTATGGCTACACCTTC.

The chain has TRBV29-1 and TRBJ1-5; D is unresolved. The germline CDR1 and CDR2 sequences are SQVTM and ANQGSEA. This CDR3 region has 12 residues. V was shortened by 5 bases and J by 3 bases, with 8 bases between the two germline ends. The CDR3 region has the DNA TGCAGCGTTCGACTTCACAATCAGCCCCAGCATTTT. Residues: CSVRLHNQPQHF. Full variable domain (missing parts from reference TRBV29-1 and TRBJ1-5): SAVISQKPSRDICQRGTSLTIQCQVDSQVTMMFWYRQQPGQSLTLIATANQGSEATYESGFVIDKFPISRPNLTFSTLTVSNMSPEDSSIYLCSVRLHNQPQHFGDGTRLSIL.

Regarding this clone: The junction differs from germline at one of its ends, possibly a read error. The same CDR3 arises from other DNA sequences in this sample as well. This rearrangement joins TRBV5-1 to TRBJ2-2; tentatively, D is TRBD1 (6 bases). The CDR3 has 15 residues. Looked up from germline, CDR1 is SGHRS and CDR2 is YFSETQ. CDR3 sequence: CASSGTGTSTGELFF. Here the CDR3 DNA reads TGCGCCAGCAGCGGAACCGGGACATCGACCGGGGAGCTGTTCTTT. Full variable domain (remainder filled in from reference TRBV5-1 and TRBJ2-2): KAGVTQTPRYLIKTRGQQVTLSCSPISGHRSVSWYQQTPGQGLQFLFEYFSETQRNKGNFPGRFSGRQFSNSRSEMNVSTLELGDSALYLCASSGTGTSTGELFFGEGSRLTVL.

This CDR3 reads CASSLSLAGITDTQYF. The CDR3 region has the DNA TGTGCCAGCAGCTTGTCCTTAGCGGGGATCACAGATACGCAGTATTTT. V usage is TRBV5-6 and J usage is TRBJ2-3, with 8 bases identical to TRBD2. CDR1 is SGHDT and CDR2 is YYEEEE in the germline V gene. V gave up 1 base and J gave up 2 bases; unmatched junction bases: 6. CDR3 length: 16 residues.

This clone was found a few times. The chain links TRBV29-1 to TRBJ2-1; 11 bases are shared with TRBD2. The trim removed 8 bases at V and 8 bases at J, leaving 5 bases unmatched. Germline-derived CDR1 and CDR2 are SQVTM and ANQGSEA. This CDR3 contains 12 residues. CDR3 nucleotide sequence: TGCAGCTCTAGCGGGGGGTTGGATGAGCAGTTCTTC. Protein sequence: CSSSGGLDEQFF.

The chain carries TRBV5-1 and TRBJ2-5; TRBD2 matches 10 bases. CDR3 size: 17 residues. Trimming at V came to 0 bases and at J to 6 bases, leaving 11 bases not matched to a gene. Germline V gene lookup returns CDR1 SGHRS and CDR2 YFSETQ. CDR3 protein: CASSLEASGRAEKTQYF. CDR3 coding DNA: TGCGCCAGCAGCTTGGAAGCAAGCGGGAGGGCCGAGAAGACCCAGTACTTC.

This clone was observed once. CDR3 sequence: CASRKQDSYEQYF. DNA for the CDR3: TGTGCCAGCAGAAAGCAGGATTCCTACGAGCAGTACTTC. The rearrangement joins TRBV7-9 to TRBJ2-7; D unresolved. CDR3 size: 13 residues. CDR1 and CDR2 (germline): SEHNR, FQNEAQ (reference sequence). V lost 6 bases, J lost 1 base, and 10 bases lay in between.

This clone has only one observation. The V and J genes are TRBV5-4 and TRBJ2-3; D is undetermined. This CDR3 is built from 13 residues. V lost 0 bases and J 9 bases, leaving 11 bases between the germline ends. Germline values: CDR1 SGHNT, CDR2 YYREEE (reference sequence). The CDR3 DNA reads TGTGCCAGCAGCTTGGTAGAAGCGCCAACGCAGTATTTT. Translation: CASSLVEAPTQYF.

For this clone: One junction end does not reproduce the germline sequence, and a read error may be involved. The chain combines TRBV7-9 with TRBJ1-2; TRBD1 might be the D (5 bases). The length of the CDR3 is 11 residues. Germline V gives CDR1 SEHNR, CDR2 FQNEAQ (reference sequence). CDR3 amino acids: CSSSFRQGYTF. The DNA for the CDR3 is TGTTCCAGCAGCTTTCGACAGGGCTACACCTTC. The whole variable domain, remainder taken from reference TRBV7-9 and TRBJ1-2, is DTGVSQNPRHKITKRGQNVTFRCDPISEHNRLYWYRQTLGQGPEFLTYFQNEAQLEKSRLLSDRFSAERPKGSFSTLEIQRTEQGDSAMYLCSSSFRQGYTFGSGTRLTVV.

This chain joins TRBV4-2 and TRBJ2-1, with 7 bases aligning to TRBD2. V lost 4 bases to trimming and J lost 7 bases; unmatched junction nucleotides: 10. The CDR3 is 15 residues long. Looked up from germline, CDR1 is LGHNA and CDR2 is YNFKEQ. For the CDR3, the DNA is TGTGCCAGCAGCCCAGGTCCCGGGGGGAGTAATGAGCAGTTCTTC. It is translated as CASSPGPGGSNEQFF.

This clone turned up a few times. V usage is TRBV6-1 and J usage is TRBJ1-4; D is ambiguous. Germline V gene data show CDR1 as MNHNS and CDR2 as SASEGT. V was shortened by 2 bases and J by 7 bases, with 14 bases between the two germline ends. CDR3 length: 15 residues. The chain's CDR3 is CASSEIGLIGEKLFF. The CDR3 nucleotides read TGTGCCAGCAGTGAAATCGGTCTGATCGGTGAAAAACTGTTTTTT.